This TCR beta chain was obtained from a study of T cells in tuberculosis. Study summary: CD1B tetramers identified T cells specific for mycobacterial lipid GMM. A South African cohort included IGRA-negative adolescents, latently infected IGRA-positive adolescents and adults with active tuberculosis.

Findings and caveats of the study: Active tuberculosis patients had shorter CDR3-alpha; the beta difference was nonsignificant. Active tuberculosis TCR-alpha repertoires lay closer to GMM-specific TCRs than IGRA-negative controls, suggesting clonal expansion.

TCRdb's table, derived via immunoSEQ multiplex PCR, lists solely in-frame clones and lacks some. The sample shows some 30,000 clones, 85% to 95% of them seen only once. This clone was counted a single time. Its specificity is unknown. This CDR3 region has 15 residues. V was clipped by 0 bases and J by 7 bases, with 16 bases between them. Germline V lookup: CDR1 SGHRS, CDR2 YFSETQ. This clonotype was sampled from a donor aged 10-29 years with latent tuberculosis or without tuberculosis infection. Some clones in this sample may be carry-over from other donors' samples. The chain employs TRBV5-1 and TRBJ1-2, with D possibly TRBD1 on 6 matching bases. Sequenced sample: PBMCs. CDR3 sequence: CASSLAFVQGPGYTF. In DNA form, the CDR3 reads TGCGCCAGCAGCTTGGCCTTCGTACAGGGCCCTGGCTACACCTTC.